This T cell receptor beta chain was identified during a study of T cell clonality in common variable immunodeficiency. This CDR3 is 18 amino acids long. Trimming cost V 7 bases and J 0 bases; bases outside gene matches: 10. Germline lookup yields CDR1 LNHDA and CDR2 SQIVND (reference sequence). This clone showed up many times. The read gets to within 3 residues of the CDR3 end, and the germline J gene fills in the rest. The protocol was immunoSEQ multiplex PCR, while the TCRdb copy is restricted to in-frame clones and leaves out a portion. Sampling found 42,000 or so clones, none seen once. This sequence was found in a person aged 18 to 69 in good health. The material sequenced was peripheral blood mononuclear cells. The chain has TRBV19 and TRBJ2-1, with 12 bases identical to TRBD2. Here the CDR3 reads CASTTTSGSYSSYNEQFF. CDR3 DNA (partial): TGTGCCAGTACCACGACTAGCGGGAGCTACAGCTCCTACAATGAG.